This T cell receptor beta chain was sequenced in a study of blood T cell repertoires in COVID-19. The wider study: The samples span acute and convalescent COVID-19 from the United States, Italy and Spain.

This CDR3 comprises 15 residues. The germline V gene encodes CDR1 MRHNA and CDR2 SNTAGT. Trimming left V 6 bases short and J 6 bases short, with 18 bases between. Profiling relied on immunoSEQ multiplex PCR, and the TCRdb table lists in-frame clones only, not all of them. The sample shows 200,000 to 250,000 clones, approximately 84% of them seen only once. This TCR came from a man aged 45-65 years with acute or convalescent COVID-19. The chain recombines TRBV6-4 with TRBJ2-1, with D perhaps TRBD2 (6 bases). The sequencing sample was made of peripheral blood. The DNA of the CDR3 is TGTGCCAGCAGCGCCCGGGGGATAGGGGCCAATGAGCAGTTCTTC. Protein product: CASSARGIGANEQFF.